These 3 T cell receptor beta chains share one sample of origin, sequenced in a study of shared clonotypes between healthy human individuals. Data came from immunoSEQ multiplex PCR; TCRdb stores just in-frame clones and leaves some out. Altogether some 1.1 million clones are present, approximately 80% being singletons, with the ten largest covering 0.89%. Source material: memory CD4+ T cells from PBMCs. Specified subset: CD45RA-negative fraction. These receptors all stem from a man aged 18 to 29 in good health. Some clones in this sample may be carry-over from other donors' samples.

The chain is built from TRBV7-2 and TRBJ2-5; the D gene is possibly TRBD2 (6 bases). The germline V gene has CDR1 SGHTA and CDR2 FQGNSA. V was cut by 1 base and J by 5 bases, with 14 bases left in between. The CDR3 has 15 amino acids. CDR3 nucleotides: TGTGCCAGCAGCTTAGTACGGGAGAGTTGGGAGACCCAGTACTTC. Its translation is CASSLVRESWETQYF.

The genes are TRBV18 and TRBJ2-5; D gene ambiguous. Germline values: CDR1 KGHSH, CDR2 LQKENI. Between the trimmed V and J ends, which lost 3 bases and 0 bases, there was a span of 14 bases. The length of the CDR3 is 16 residues. The CDR3 DNA reads as TGTGCCAGCTCACCTCTAGGTGGACGGTACCAAGAGACCCAGTACTTC. Protein sequence: CASSPLGGRYQETQYF.

CDR3 in amino acids: CASSFREGTEAFF. CDR3 coding DNA: TGTGCCAGCAGCTTTCGGGAGGGCACTGAAGCTTTCTTT. The chain carries TRBV7-3 and TRBJ1-1; D gene unclear. The germline V and J ends were trimmed by 3 bases and 4 bases, with 9 bases remaining between them. The germline gives CDR1 SGHTA, CDR2 FQGTGA. This CDR3 contains 13 residues. Together with reference TRBV7-3 and TRBJ1-1, the CDR3 gives the full variable domain: GAGVSQTPSNKVTEKGKYVELRCDPISGHTALYWYRQSLGQGPEFLIYFQGTGAADDSGLPNDRFFAVRPEGSVSTLKIQRTERGDSAVYLCASSFREGTEAFFGQGTRLTVV.